Included here is one TCR beta chain sequence, with context. What it recognizes is unknown. CDR1 and CDR2 from the germline V gene are MNHEY and SVGAGI. This CDR3 region has 15 residues. The junction had 2 bases not matched to a gene; V was cut back by 1 base and J by 3 bases. This sample is part of a study of cytomegalovirus exposure and HLA in healthy donors. Overall study: Later, an analysis reported that the 110 or so validation repertoires had used the same platform as the approximately 690 first-cohort repertoires.

Points from the study as a whole: Researchers counted over 150 TCR beta chains as cytomegalovirus-associated.

Separate from the approximately 700-subject first cohort was the 120-subject validation cohort, to which the donors belonged. Some clones are missing from TCRdb's copy, which holds only in-frame ones; the method was immunoSEQ multiplex PCR. The sample includes fewer than 70,000 clones, 90% to 97% of them seen just once. This chain connects TRBV6-5 to TRBJ2-7; 11 nucleotides agree with TRBD1. Specimen: PBMCs. The TCR comes from a young man in good health and CMV-seronegative. CDR3 region: CASSYWGQGVYEQYF. Written as DNA, the CDR3 is TGTGCCAGCAGTTACTGGGGACAGGGGGTCTACGAGCAGTACTTC.